The 27 T cell receptor beta chains reported below all come from one sample, sequenced in a study of blood T cell dynamics during melanoma immunotherapy. Time point reported: week 3, after first cycle of checkpoint inhibitor. Here immunoSEQ multiplex PCR was the method, and the copy in TCRdb shows in-frame clones only, minus some. The sample records approximately 4,400 clones, about four fifths being singletons. The material was blood, obtained from a patient treated with checkpoint blockade. The receptors shown here come from a human donor with melanoma.

The CDR3 loop is CASSQARKNQGGSSYNSPLHF. The DNA for the CDR3 is TGTGCCAGCAGCCAAGCCCGGAAAAACCAAGGAGGGAGCTCCTATAATTCACCCCTCCACTTT. The chain has TRBV4-2 and TRBJ1-6; the D is unclear. The CDR3 consists of 21 residues. CDR1 is LGHNA, CDR2 YNFKEQ, per germline. The ends were cut back, 1 base at V and 0 bases at J, with 22 bases in the middle.

The chain combines TRBV28 with TRBJ1-6; D is possibly TRBD1 (5 bases). The CDR3 is made up of 16 amino acids. The germline V and J ends were trimmed by 2 bases and 4 bases, with 12 bases remaining between them. The germline V gene has CDR1 MDHEN and CDR2 SYDVKM. CDR3 nucleotide sequence: TGTGCCAGCAGTTTAGGTCGGGGGGTTTATAATTCACCCCTCCACTTT. It yields the protein CASSLGRGVYNSPLHF.

V and J are TRBV19 and TRBJ2-2; possibly TRBD2 for D (5 bases). The CDR3 sequence is 16 residues long. The V and J ends lost 3 bases and 0 bases respectively, with 11 bases between them. Germline CDR1 is LNHDA and CDR2 is SQIVND (reference sequence). CDR3 coding DNA: TGTGCCAGTAGTATCGAGGGCAGGACGAACACCGGGGAGCTGTTTTTT. It specifies CASSIEGRTNTGELFF. The full variable domain, with the rest looked up from reference TRBV19 and TRBJ2-2, is DGGITQSPKYLFRKEGQNVTLSCEQNLNHDAMYWYRQDPGQGLRLIYYSQIVNDFQKGDIAEGYSVSREKKESFPLTVTSAQKNPTAFYLCASSIEGRTNTGELFFGEGSRLTVL.

The chain links TRBV10-1 to TRBJ1-5; D perhaps matches TRBD1 (6 bases). CDR1 and CDR2 (germline): WNHNN, SYGVQD (reference sequence). The CDR3 has 13 amino acids. V was trimmed by 6 bases and J by 3 bases, leaving 9 bases between them. Here the CDR3 reads CASSTGPNQPQHF. CDR3 nucleotide sequence: TGCGCCAGCAGCACAGGGCCCAATCAGCCCCAGCATTTT.

The rearrangement joins TRBV5-6 to TRBJ2-3; 7 nucleotides match TRBD1. The CDR3 is 16 amino acids. The germline gives CDR1 SGHDT, CDR2 YYEEEE. V shed 0 bases and J 1 base; nucleotides not matched to a gene: 5. In DNA form, the CDR3 reads TGTGCCAGCAGCTTGGGACCCACAGGGGGCACAGATACGCAGTATTTT. This codes for CASSLGPTGGTDTQYF.

The V and J genes are TRBV29-1 and TRBJ1-4; D remains ambiguous. CDR3 length equals 14 residues. V lost 0 bases and J lost 1, with 6 bases in between. Germline lookup yields CDR1 SQVTM and CDR2 ANQGSEA. The CDR3 protein is CSVEDTGTNEKLFF. CDR3 bases: TGCAGCGTTGAAGATACTGGAACTAATGAAAAACTGTTTTTT.

This chain links TRBV6-1 with TRBJ1-1; 11 bases agree with TRBD1. Germline V gene data show CDR1 as MNHNS and CDR2 as SASEGT. J gave up 4 bases and V 5 bases, and 3 bases lay outside the gene matches. The CDR3 is made up of 14 amino acids. The CDR3 reads CASSPGTGGTEAFF. Here the CDR3 DNA reads TGTGCCAGCAGTCCCGGGACAGGGGGCACTGAAGCTTTCTTT.

The V and J genes are TRBV11-3 and TRBJ2-1, with D possibly matching TRBD2 (5 bases). Germline-derived CDR1 and CDR2 are SGHNT and YENEEA. This CDR3 has 15 residues. The V end was cut by 5 bases, the J end by 7 bases, with 18 bases between. In DNA, the CDR3 is TGTGCCAGCAGCCCGGGTTTGGGGAGAGGGAATGAGCAGTTCTTC. Amino acid sequence: CASSPGLGRGNEQFF.

The gene calls are TRBV5-4 and TRBJ2-7; TRBD1 agrees at 10 bases. V dropped 9 bases and J dropped 3; count of bases not matched to a gene: 9. Per the germline V gene, CDR1 is SGHNT and CDR2 is YYREEE (reference sequence). This CDR3 is 14 amino acids long. In nucleotides, the CDR3 is TGTGCCACCCGAGGACAGGGGGAGGTCTACGAGCAGTACTTC. It specifies CATRGQGEVYEQYF.

This clone is medium-sized (0.01 to 0.1%) within its sample. The rearrangement joins TRBV7-2 to TRBJ1-5, with unresolved D. The length of the CDR3 is 13 residues. The germline V gene has CDR1 SGHTA and CDR2 FQGNSA. V shed 2 bases and J shed 9 bases, with 11 bases lying between them. Here the CDR3 DNA reads TGTGCCAGCAGCTTATTGTATCGGTGGCCCCAGCATTTT. It yields the protein CASSLLYRWPQHF.

The chain links TRBV4-3 to TRBJ2-3, with TRBD2 matching over 8 bases. Germline V gene data show CDR1 as LGHNA and CDR2 as YSLEER. This CDR3 spans 15 amino acids. V dropped 5 bases and J dropped 0; count of bases not matched to a gene: 4. The CDR3, as DNA: TGCGCCAGCAGCTCAGCGGGGGCTAGCACAGATACGCAGTATTTT. This codes for CASSSAGASTDTQYF.

The chain joins TRBV25-1 to TRBJ1-2; 8 bases are a match to TRBD1. The J segment lost 7 bases and the V segment lost 6 bases, leaving 4 bases of the junction unmatched. Germline V gene data show CDR1 as MGHDK and CDR2 as SYGVNS. The CDR3 consists of 12 residues. The CDR3 sequence is CASRQTGVGYTF. The CDR3 DNA reads TGTGCCAGCAGACAGACAGGGGTTGGCTACACCTTC.

Details on this clone: A far larger clone is just one base off, so this is likely a read error. V and J are TRBV5-6 and TRBJ1-1; maybe TRBD1 (5 bases). V was clipped by 5 bases and J by 3 bases, with 14 bases between them. The CDR3 runs to 14 residues. CDR1 is SGHDT and CDR2 is YYEEEE in the germline V gene. This chain's CDR3 is CASSDGGKDTEAFF. The CDR3 DNA reads TGTGCCAGCAGTGATGGGGGGAAGGACACTGAAGCTTTCTTT.

V gene TRBV30 combines with J gene TRBJ1-5; 7 nucleotides align to TRBD1. Germline CDR1 GTSNPN, CDR2 SVGIG (reference sequence). CDR3 length: 13 amino acids. Trimming removed 0 bases from V and 4 bases from J; junction bases left unmatched: 0. In DNA form, the CDR3 reads TGTGCCTGGAGTGTACAGGGGAATCAGCCCCAGCATTTT. Amino acid sequence: CAWSVQGNQPQHF.

The V call is TRBV7-9, the J call TRBJ2-5; D is ambiguous. This CDR3 has 15 residues. Germline V CDR1 and CDR2: SEHNR, FQNEAQ (reference sequence). V dropped 1 base and J dropped 2 bases, with 11 bases sitting between them. This CDR3 is CASSLGGGVQETQYF. The CDR3 DNA follows: TGTGCCAGCAGCTTAGGAGGCGGAGTTCAAGAGACCCAGTACTTC.

This chain links TRBV28 with TRBJ2-7; D is possibly TRBD1 (5 bases). Germline CDR1 is MDHEN and CDR2 is SYDVKM. The CDR3 consists of 14 residues. V was shortened by 4 bases and J by 2 bases, with 12 bases between the two germline ends. CDR3 in DNA: TGTGCCAGCAGTTCCCCTCAAGGGGCCTACGAGCAGTACTTC. Translated: CASSSPQGAYEQYF.

The J gene is TRBJ2-7, the V gene TRBV21-1; TRBD1 reflects the table's D call only, with no check against the DNA. TRBV21-1 is a pseudogene locus. This CDR3 has 14 residues. CDR3 coding DNA: TGTGCCAGCAGCCCCGGGGACAGGGGCTACGAGCAGTACTTC. Residues: CASSPGDRGYEQYF.

This chain links TRBV6-1 with TRBJ2-1; D gene uncertain. Deletions cut 7 bases from V and 1 base from J, with 8 bases between. The CDR3 loop spans 13 amino acids. The germline CDR1 and CDR2 sequences are MNHNS and SASEGT. CDR3 loop: CASTRISYNEQFF. The CDR3 nucleotides read TGTGCCAGCACGAGGATTTCCTACAATGAGCAGTTCTTC.

V and J are TRBV7-9 and TRBJ1-1; weak D call: TRBD1 (5 bases). Per the germline V gene, CDR1 is SEHNR and CDR2 is FQNEAQ (reference sequence). Deletions cut 8 bases from V and 3 bases from J, with 10 bases between. The CDR3 loop spans 12 amino acids. Written as DNA, the CDR3 is TGTGCCAGCCTGGCGGGGGACACTGAAGCTTTCTTT. Amino acid sequence: CASLAGDTEAFF.

The genes are TRBV10-3 and TRBJ2-7; no clear D. V dropped 5 bases and J dropped 7 bases, with 9 bases sitting between them. CDR1 and CDR2 from the germline V gene are ENHRY and SYGVKD. The CDR3 covers 11 residues. CDR3 DNA sequence: TGTGCCATCAGTAGCTCAGAGGAGCAGTACTTC. The encoded protein is CAISSSEEQYF.

The rearrangement uses TRBV28 and TRBJ1-1; 7 bases fit TRBD1. CDR1 and CDR2 from the germline V gene are MDHEN and SYDVKM. The CDR3 spans 13 residues. Trimming took 8 bases from V and 7 from J; bases not matched to a gene: 10. CDR3 sequence: CASFPGGASEAFF. CDR3 in DNA: TGTGCCAGCTTCCCAGGGGGGGCAAGTGAAGCTTTCTTT.

This chain links TRBV11-3 with TRBJ2-1, with 7 bases lining up with TRBD2. With V trimmed by 5 bases and J by 6 bases, 10 bases remained unmatched. CDR3 length: 15 amino acids. Germline V gives CDR1 SGHNT, CDR2 YENEEA. The CDR3, as DNA: TGTGCCAGCAGCCCCCTGGCGGGGGATTCCAATGAGCAGTTCTTC. It yields the protein CASSPLAGDSNEQFF.

This clone was seen a handful of times. The V call is TRBV19, the J call TRBJ2-1; D unclear. Germline V gene data show CDR1 as LNHDA and CDR2 as SQIVND (reference sequence). The CDR3 consists of 14 residues. V was clipped by 1 base and J by 2 bases, with 6 bases between them. As DNA, the CDR3 is TGTGCCAGTAGTATAGGTGGGGCCTACAATGAGCAGTTCTTC. This codes for CASSIGGAYNEQFF.

As for this clone: An end of the junction differs from the germline gene, which may be a read error. CDR3 DNA: TGTGCTAGCCGCGGGTCTTCCTACGAGCAGCACTTC. Translated, it gives CASRGSSYEQHF. This chain connects TRBV12-5 to TRBJ2-7, with D possibly being TRBD2 (5 bases). The CDR3 sequence is 12 residues long. The V gene's germline CDR1 is LGHNT and CDR2 FRNRAP. Full variable domain (outside the CDR3, taken from reference TRBV12-5 and TRBJ2-7): DARVTQTPRHKVTEMGQEVTMRCQPILGHNTVFWYRQTMMQGLELLAYFRNRAPLDDSGMPKDRFSAEMPDATLATLKIQPSEPRDSAVYFCASRGSSYEQHFGPGTRLTVT.

This clone was seen a handful of times. CDR3 amino acids: CASSYRGGYTF. Here the CDR3 DNA reads TGTGCCAGCAGTTACAGGGGTGGCTACACCTTC. This chain connects TRBV6-5 to TRBJ1-2; tentative D call: TRBD1 (5 bases). Trimming removed 2 bases from V and 7 bases from J, with 5 bases in between. The CDR3 is 11 residues long. CDR1 MNHEY and CDR2 SVGAGI come from the germline V gene.

The chain employs TRBV11-2 and TRBJ1-2; 7 bases are shared with TRBD1. Germline CDR1 reads SGHAT; CDR2 reads FQNNGV. This CDR3 has 16 residues. J lost 2 bases, V lost 4 bases, and 10 bases had no gene match. The CDR3 coding sequence is TGTGCCAGCAGCTCCTCCGGGACAGAATTCAACTATGGCTACACCTTC. Translation gives CASSSSGTEFNYGYTF.

This clone was detected a few times. V usage is TRBV6-1 and J usage is TRBJ2-6; 8 nucleotides align to TRBD1. Germline values: CDR1 MNHNS, CDR2 SASEGT. The CDR3 contains 16 residues. J was trimmed by 2 bases and V by 2 bases; bases with no gene match: 2. The CDR3 coding sequence is TGTGCCAGCAGTGAACAGACAGGGGCTGGGGCCAACGTCCTGACTTTC. Its translation is CASSEQTGAGANVLTF.